This TCR beta chain stems from a study of T cell changes during pregnancy in multiple sclerosis. Method: immunoSEQ multiplex PCR; TCRdb's copy keeps in-frame clones and lacks some. The sample contains about 28,000 clones, around 92% of which appear only once. The sequenced sample was peripheral blood, obtained in the first trimester of pregnancy. This receptor was identified in a female donor in good health, enrolled as a control in a pregnancy study.

CDR3 in amino acids: CASGGQTYEQYF. CDR3 nucleotides: TGTGCCAGTGGGGGACAGACCTACGAGCAGTACTTC. V usage is TRBV19 and J usage is TRBJ2-7, with 7 positions matching TRBD1. The CDR3 spans 12 residues. V shed 8 bases, J shed 2 bases, and the junction held 3 bases outside the gene matches. The germline gives CDR1 LNHDA, CDR2 SQIVND (reference sequence).